This T cell receptor beta chain appears in the sequencing data of a study of blood T cell repertoires in COVID-19 (dated by TCRdb to the early 2020s). Study-level background: Samples covering the acute and convalescent phases of COVID-19 were provided by collaborators in the United States, Italy and Spain. The material from the prospective study consisted of cDNA or gDNA derived from T cells, B-cell-depleted T cells, or PBMCs. Deeply sampled blood TCRbeta repertoires from subjects exposed to, actively infected with, or recovered from COVID-19 were included in the dataset. The repertoires were made available in a free public database intended to serve as a resource for research on the immune response to SARS-CoV-2. Samples came from the ongoing ImmuneRACE study (first 160 participants) plus 1,254 subjects from 6 global collaborators. Nearly every sample came with metadata listing a de-identified subject ID, COVID-19 status, age in years and sex. Where available, HLA class I and class II types were obtained from metadata supplied by the sample provider rather than from assay-based typing. General findings and caveats noted by the study authors: The quantity of clinical and demographic metadata differed by source and by participant and was supplied without curation.

TCRbeta CDR3 regions were amplified from genomic DNA using the immunoSEQ Assay, a bias-controlled multiplex PCR. The original pipeline was this. The number of nucleated cells in each sample was estimated from the amplification of reference gene primers within the assay. To quantify the absolute abundance of each unique TCRbeta CDR3 rearrangement, sequence reads were collapsed and filtered. For each sample, productive Simpson clonality was calculated as the square root of Simpson's diversity index over productive rearrangements. Imported from immuneACCESS, the table was reduced by TCRdb to in-frame sequences with V and J called. These copies leave out some clones; in studies compared against another copy, an unresolved V gene accounts for under half, and the cause of the remainder is not known. The V and J calls and clone size come from that table; D and trimming were worked out from the DNA. The sample contains approximately 91,000 clones, over 70% of them found a single time. The top ten clones comprise 15% to 20% of the sample.

The CDR3, from cysteine to phenylalanine, totals 16 residues. The CDR3 DNA has 48 bases and is translated from base 1. For this chain, trimming is 6 bases at the V end and 6 bases at the J end, and the number of junction bases without a gene match is 11. CDR1 SGHVS and CDR2 FNYEAQ are derived from the germline V gene. Whole blood was collected in K2EDTA tubes by collaborating institutions according to the institutions' own protocols. For TCRbeta analysis, collaborators shipped samples as frozen whole blood, isolated PBMCs, or DNA extracted from either of those sample types. This clone was seen only once. Its antigen is currently not known. Per-base qualities were not stored, and no clone one base away is much larger.

The origin of this receptor is a human donor in a cohort sampled during active COVID-19. This sequence uses TRBV7-6 and TRBJ2-2, with 9 middle bases fitting TRBD2. Material: peripheral blood. This receptor carries the CDR3 CASSPAGLAAAGELFF. The DNA sequence reads TGTGCCAGCAGTCCTGCGGGACTAGCTGCGGCCGGGGAGCTGTTTTTT.